Given below is one T cell receptor beta chain in context. What it recognizes is unknown. This sample was included in a study of T cell repertoires in cytomegalovirus infection. Study as a whole: HLA-C-restricted CMV epitopes, recently identified, and well-studied HLA-B-restricted ones were used by the study. Public TCR beta signatures marked donors with CMV infection and the matching HLA.

CDR3 size: 15 residues. Trimming at V came to 6 bases and at J to 0 bases, leaving 6 bases not matched to a gene. Looked up from germline, CDR1 is SGHKS and CDR2 is YYEKEE (reference sequence). In TCRdb, the reads were re-called with MiXCR into one record per CDR3 protein. The sample records 100,000 to 150,000 distinct CDR3 sequences, 25% to 35% being singletons. Notes on the study in general: Individuals carrying CMV plus the relevant HLA were identified by cumulative frequency of public TCR beta families. CMV-specific HLA-C-restricted TCR beta clonotypes dominated the ex vivo response.

Here the sequenced sample was CD8+ T cells from cultured PBMCs, taken from culture after CMV antigen stimulation. V gene TRBV5-5 combines with J gene TRBJ1-3; 7 bases are shared with TRBD1. This receptor was taken from a human donor in good health (CMV status not recorded). Some clones in this sample may be carry-over from other donors' samples. CDR3 sequence reads: CASNTGDRSGNTIYF. In nucleotides, the CDR3 is TGTGCCAGCAACACAGGGGACCGCTCTGGAAACACCATATATTTT.